These 12 T cell receptor beta chains were all obtained from the same sample, sequenced in a study of regulatory T cells in long-lasting Graves disease. TCR beta libraries were built with iRepertoire HTBI primers and Arm-PCR of CDR3 regions. TCRdb fed the multiplex PCR reads into MiXCR, producing one record per CDR3 protein. Here the sample spans a few hundred thousand distinct CDR3 sequences, around 22% being singletons. Specified time point: persistent/refractory GD, antithyroid drugs over 5 years with positive TRAb. With RNA extracted from PBMCs as input, the TCR library was made. Sequences were derived from peripheral blood mononuclear cells (PBMCs), sampled when the disease was refractory, from a patient treated with antithyroid drugs. The receptors originated from a female donor with Graves disease.

V and J are TRBV29-1 and TRBJ2-5; D unresolved. V was pared by 5 bases and J by 6 bases, with 16 bases between. The germline V gene encodes CDR1 SQVTM and CDR2 ANQGSEA. The CDR3 spans 13 residues. The DNA for the CDR3 is TGCAGCGTTTATTACGTTGCTGGGCAGACCCAGTACTTC. Residues: CSVYYVAGQTQYF.

The chain uses TRBV29-1 and TRBJ2-5, with TRBD1 matching 8 bases. Per germline, CDR1 SQVTM and CDR2 ANQGSEA. The junction had 14 bases not matched to a gene; V was cut back by 6 bases and J by 5 bases. The CDR3 length is 15 residues. In DNA, the CDR3 is TGCAGCGTGATAAAGGGACAGGCCTTGGGTGAGACCCAGTACTTC. This translates into CSVIKGQALGETQYF. The full variable domain, in which reference TRBV29-1 and TRBJ2-5 provide the parts outside the CDR3, is SAVISQKPSRDICQRGTSLTIQCQVDSQVTMMFWYRQQPGQSLTLIATANQGSEATYESGFVIDKFPISRPNLTFSTLTVSNMSPEDSSIYLCSVIKGQALGETQYFGPGTRLLVL.

The chain couples TRBV5-4 to TRBJ2-7, with a possible D match to TRBD1 (6 bases). The V end was cut by 1 base, the J end by 2 bases, with 16 bases between. The CDR3 has 16 residues. Germline V gene data show CDR1 as SGHNT and CDR2 as YYREEE (reference sequence). CDR3 coding DNA: TGTGCCAGCAGCTTGTTTCGGACAGCGTCCGCCTACGAGCAGTACTTC. It yields the protein CASSLFRTASAYEQYF.

This clonotype was observed a handful of times. The chain recombines TRBV7-9 with TRBJ1-1; D possibly corresponds to TRBD1 (6 bases). In germline, CDR1 is SEHNR, CDR2 FQNEAQ (reference sequence). The CDR3 loop spans 14 amino acids. Trimming took off 6 bases at V and 5 bases at J, with 16 bases between the two ends. CDR3 DNA: TGTGCCAGCAGAGAGAGTTGGGGGGCGACTGAAGCTTTCTTT. It encodes CASRESWGATEAFF.

This clonotype turned up a few times. The genes are TRBV6-9 and TRBJ1-1; D possibly corresponds to TRBD1 (6 bases). The CDR3 covers 15 residues. Germline V gene lookup returns CDR1 MNHGY and CDR2 SVAAGI. The V end lost 2 bases, the J end lost 5 bases, and 15 bases lay between the germline ends. CDR3: CASSYQQGTITEAFF. CDR3 DNA sequence: TGTGCCAGCAGTTATCAACAGGGTACGATTACTGAAGCTTTCTTT.

The CDR3 DNA is TGTGCCAGCAGCGATACCGGGACAGGGGCAAGTGGGGCCTACAATGAGCAGTTCTTC. It is translated as CASSDTGTGASGAYNEQFF. The rearrangement joins TRBV7-9 to TRBJ2-1; 10 nucleotides match TRBD1. The germline CDR1 and CDR2 sequences are SEHNR and FQNEAQ (reference sequence). The CDR3 loop spans 19 amino acids. Germline trimming cut 5 bases from V and 2 bases from J; bases unmatched to any gene: 15.

V gene TRBV12-3 or TRBV12-4 combines with J gene TRBJ1-2; D possibly corresponds to TRBD1 (5 bases). Between the trimmed V and J ends, which lost 6 bases and 8 bases, there was a span of 13 bases. This CDR3 region has 12 residues. CDR3 sequence: CASSFGTVGYTF. In nucleotides, the CDR3 is TGTGCCAGCAGCTTCGGGACCGTCGGCTACACCTTC.

This clonotype was observed a handful of times. Its ends do not fully match the called genes, so a read error is possible. V gene TRBV6-1 combines with J gene TRBJ1-2; 7 bases fit TRBD1. Germline loops: CDR1 MNHNS, CDR2 SASEGT. There are 13 residues in the CDR3. CDR3 sequence reads: CASGTVFNHGYTF. In DNA, the CDR3 is TGTGCCAGCGGGACAGTATTTAACCATGGCTACACCTTC.

The CDR3 reads CASQREGRTDTQYF. The CDR3 region has the DNA TGTGCCAGCCAGCGGGAGGGACGCACAGATACGCAGTATTTT. The chain couples TRBV27 to TRBJ2-3; 10 nucleotides align to TRBD2. The J segment lost 1 base and the V segment lost 8 bases, leaving 3 bases of the junction unmatched. Germline CDR1 and CDR2: MNHEY and SMNVEV (reference sequence). The CDR3 is 14 residues long.

The chain uses TRBV2 and TRBJ1-3, with D tentatively TRBD1 (6 bases). Germline lookup yields CDR1 SNHLY and CDR2 FYNNEI. V dropped 11 bases and J dropped 8 bases, with 13 bases sitting between them. CDR3 size: 11 residues. CDR3 sequence: CASRQEDTIYF. In DNA, the CDR3 is TGTGCCTCGCGACAGGAGGACACCATATATTTT.

The CDR3 nucleotides read TGTGCCAGCAGTGAACTTAATCCGGGAGGCACGGGCTACACCTTC. Residues: CASSELNPGGTGYTF. The chain has TRBV6-2 or TRBV6-3 and TRBJ1-2; D is undetermined. Germline V gene lookup returns CDR1 MNHEY and CDR2 SVGEGT. The V gene lost 5 bases and the J gene lost 8 bases, with 21 bases spanning the gap. This CDR3 region has 15 residues.

The chain employs TRBV5-1 and TRBJ2-7; 10 bases map to TRBD2. J lost 2 bases, V lost 4 bases, and 6 bases had no gene match. The germline CDR1 and CDR2 sequences are SGHRS and YFSETQ. The CDR3 length is 15 residues. CDR3 region: CASSVSGRTAYEQYF. As DNA, the CDR3 is TGCGCCAGCAGCGTTAGCGGGAGGACCGCCTACGAGCAGTACTTC.